The present entry profiles one TCR beta chain with its context. Its specificity is unknown. The data originate from a study of cytomegalovirus exposure and HLA in healthy donors. Overall study: Earlier, 180 million or so T cells were analyzed, and around 100 million unique TCR beta sequences were found among them.

Notes on the study in general: The listing of roughly 160 TCR beta chains classed them as cytomegalovirus-associated.

This PCR relied on a set of 60 Vbeta primers and 13 Jbeta primers. Per the authors' pipeline: Later reanalysis found around 74 million unique TCR beta chains, 10 million to 12 million of them shared. Sequencing was performed with immunoSEQ multiplex PCR; in TCRdb, only in-frame clones are kept and a portion is missing. V and J calls and clone size are given by that table; D and trimming were obtained from the DNA. The data show 100,000 to 120,000 clones, 80% to 85% seen once. V was pared by 2 bases and J by 0 bases, with 6 bases of the junction left unmatched. Germline CDR1 LGHNA, CDR2 YNFKEQ. The CDR3 is 17 residues long.

The clonotype comes from a woman aged 55-69 years in good health and CMV-seropositive. The material sequenced was PBMCs. The chain joins TRBV4-2 to TRBJ2-1; 8 nucleotides align to TRBD2. The CDR3 nucleotides read TGTGCCAGCAGCCAATCAAGCGGGGGATACTCCTACAATGAGCAGTTCTTC. The encoded protein is CASSQSSGGYSYNEQFF.